A selection of T cell receptor beta chains follows, all from one sample in a study of radiation and T cells in renal cell carcinoma. Repertoires were generated with immunoSEQ multiplex PCR, while TCRdb's copy carries only in-frame clones and drops some. The profile shows about 150,000 clones, about 88% of them singletons. The sequencing used blood, collected from a patient whose treatment included radiotherapy and nephrectomy. Receptor source: a woman in her 70s with renal cell carcinoma. Both conserved end residues are part of each CDR3. The order of the fields is V gene, J gene, CDR3 protein.

TRBV4-1	TRBJ1-2	CASSQAPGQPNYGYTF
TRBV7-9	TRBJ2-5	CASSLGPPAGGRETQYF
TRBV19	TRBJ2-7	CASSPAGGYEQYF
TRBV5-1	TRBJ2-1	CASGSSLGGNYNEQFF
TRBV28	TRBJ1-2	CASSLPRNYGYTF
TRBV30	TRBJ2-7	CAWSARQGKEQYF
TRBV9	TRBJ1-5	CASSVDEGQPQHF
TRBV5-1	TRBJ1-1	CASSLAARGMTEAFF
TRBV9	TRBJ1-1	CASSVGPNTEAFF
TRBV19	TRBJ1-2	CASSEDRWDLYGYTF
TRBV4-2	TRBJ2-1	CASSQGFTGLAEENSNEQFF
TRBV7-9	TRBJ2-1	CASSLEGSPTSSYNEQFF
TRBV7-2	TRBJ1-3	CASSFEAGNTIYF
TRBV6-5	TRBJ1-5	CASSSGSDQPQHF
TRBV18	TRBJ1-3	CASSPQLISAGNTIYF
TRBV11-1	TRBJ2-3	CASSSLITDTQYF
TRBV9	TRBJ1-4	CASSLGDRGTNEKLFF
TRBV5-5	TRBJ2-7	CASSFPTASEQYF
TRBV15	TRBJ1-2	CATSRGRQPSGYTF
TRBV18	TRBJ1-6	CASSEQDRGVSPLHF
TRBV28	TRBJ1-5	CASSLSWGDNQPQHF
TRBV2	TRBJ1-4	CASRKDRGGEKLFF
TRBV6-4	TRBJ1-1	CASTILGTGKEAFF
TRBV7-2	TRBJ2-2	CASSPAGSWGTRELFF
TRBV7-8	TRBJ2-2	CASSSRQGNTGELFF
TRBV15	TRBJ2-5	CATSRARDQQETQYF
TRBV5-1	TRBJ2-3	CASSPAGLTSTDTQYF
TRBV6-6	TRBJ2-7	CASTRVTVGGAYEQYF
TRBV11-2	TRBJ2-5	CASSPGTSLSETQYF
TRBV5-4	TRBJ2-7	CASSWTPGLTYEQYF
TRBV29-1	TRBJ2-1	CSVLSLAGGYNEQFF
TRBV5-1	TRBJ2-5	CASSPLTSGGKTQYF
TRBV29-1	TRBJ1-1	CSVWGQMNTEAFF
TRBV5-4	TRBJ2-7	CASSLVGSSYEQYF
TRBV2	TRBJ1-4	CASGQGEEEKLFF
TRBV19	TRBJ2-7	CASMAGLRDEQYF
TRBV9	TRBJ2-1	CASSVGPEQYNEQFF
TRBV4-1	TRBJ2-7	CASSQGLTTTYEQYF
TRBV9	TRBJ2-2	CASSAITGAGMMFF
TRBV20-1	TRBJ1-1	CSAIRTTEAFF
TRBV29-1	TRBJ1-4	CSVAGTGDEKLFF
TRBV11-1	TRBJ1-1	CASSLYRSEAFF
TRBV5-6	TRBJ1-1	CASSSLDRGNTEAFF